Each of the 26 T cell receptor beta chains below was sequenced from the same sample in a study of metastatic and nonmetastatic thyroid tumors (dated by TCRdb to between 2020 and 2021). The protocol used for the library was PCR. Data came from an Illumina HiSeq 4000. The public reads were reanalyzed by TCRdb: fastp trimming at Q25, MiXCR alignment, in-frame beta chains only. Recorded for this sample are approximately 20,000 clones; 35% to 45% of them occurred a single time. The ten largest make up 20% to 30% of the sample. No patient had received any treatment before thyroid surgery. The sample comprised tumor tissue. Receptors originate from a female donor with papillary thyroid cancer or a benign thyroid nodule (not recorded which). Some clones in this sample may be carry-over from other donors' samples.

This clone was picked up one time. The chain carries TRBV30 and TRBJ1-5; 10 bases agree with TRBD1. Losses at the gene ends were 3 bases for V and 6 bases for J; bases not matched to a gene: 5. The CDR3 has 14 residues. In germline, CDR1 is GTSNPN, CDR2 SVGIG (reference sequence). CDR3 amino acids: CAWRRDRGCQPQHF. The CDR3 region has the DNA TGTGCCTGGAGACGGGACAGGGGATGTCAGCCCCAGCATTTT.

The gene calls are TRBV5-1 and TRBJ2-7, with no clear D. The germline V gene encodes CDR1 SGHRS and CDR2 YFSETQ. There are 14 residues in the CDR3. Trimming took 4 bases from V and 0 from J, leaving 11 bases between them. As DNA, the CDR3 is TGCGCCAGCAGCCCAGCGAGGAGCTCCTACGAGCAGTACTTC. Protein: CASSPARSSYEQYF. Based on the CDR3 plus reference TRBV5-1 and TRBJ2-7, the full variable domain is KAGVTQTPRYLIKTRGQQVTLSCSPISGHRSVSWYQQTPGQGLQFLFEYFSETQRNKGNFPGRFSGRQFSNSRSEMNVSTLELGDSALYLCASSPARSSYEQYFGPGTRLTVT.

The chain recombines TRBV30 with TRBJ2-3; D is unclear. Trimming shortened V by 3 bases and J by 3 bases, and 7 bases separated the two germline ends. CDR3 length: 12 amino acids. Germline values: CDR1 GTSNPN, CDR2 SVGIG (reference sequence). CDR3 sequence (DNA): TGTGCCTGGAGCGAGGCAACAGATACGCAGTATTTT. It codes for CAWSEATDTQYF.

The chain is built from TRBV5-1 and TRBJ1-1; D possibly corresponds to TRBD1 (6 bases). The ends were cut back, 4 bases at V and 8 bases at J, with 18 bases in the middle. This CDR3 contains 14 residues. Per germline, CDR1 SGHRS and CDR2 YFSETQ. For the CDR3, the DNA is TGCGCCAGCAGCCAGGACTTTACAGGGAGGGAAGCTTTCTTT. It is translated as CASSQDFTGREAFF.

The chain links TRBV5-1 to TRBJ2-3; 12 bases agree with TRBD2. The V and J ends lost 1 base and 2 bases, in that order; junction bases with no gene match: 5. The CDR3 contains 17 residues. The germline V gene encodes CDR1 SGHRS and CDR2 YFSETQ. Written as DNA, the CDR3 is TGCGCCAGCAGCTTGAGGCTAGCGGGAGGGTACACAGATACGCAGTATTTT. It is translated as CASSLRLAGGYTDTQYF.

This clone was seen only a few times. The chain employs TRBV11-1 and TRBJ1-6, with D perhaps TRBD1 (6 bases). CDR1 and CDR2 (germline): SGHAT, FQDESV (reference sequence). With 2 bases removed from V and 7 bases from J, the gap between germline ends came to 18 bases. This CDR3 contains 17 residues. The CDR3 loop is CASSLSGGSVGNSPLHF. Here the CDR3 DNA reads TGTGCCAGCAGCTTATCTGGGGGCTCGGTGGGGAATTCACCCCTCCACTTT.

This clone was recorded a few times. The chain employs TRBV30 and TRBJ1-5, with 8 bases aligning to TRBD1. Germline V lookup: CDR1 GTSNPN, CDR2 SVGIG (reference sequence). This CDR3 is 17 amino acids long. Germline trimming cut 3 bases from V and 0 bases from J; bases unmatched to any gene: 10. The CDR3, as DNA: TGTGCCTGGAGCCCAATCCAGGGGGCCATTAGCAATCAGCCCCAGCATTTT. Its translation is CAWSPIQGAISNQPQHF.

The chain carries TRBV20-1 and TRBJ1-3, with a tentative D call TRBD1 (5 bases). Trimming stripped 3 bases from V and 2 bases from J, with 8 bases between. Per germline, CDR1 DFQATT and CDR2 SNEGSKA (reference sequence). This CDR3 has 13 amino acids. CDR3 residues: CSASDSPGNTIYF. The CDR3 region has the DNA TGCAGTGCTAGTGACAGTCCTGGAAACACCATATATTTT.

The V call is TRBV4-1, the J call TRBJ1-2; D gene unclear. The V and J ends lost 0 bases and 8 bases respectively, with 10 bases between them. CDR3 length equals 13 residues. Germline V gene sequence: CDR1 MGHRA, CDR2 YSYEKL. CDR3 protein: CASSQDSFGGYTF. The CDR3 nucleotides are TGCGCCAGCAGCCAAGATAGTTTCGGGGGCTACACCTTC.

The CDR3 DNA reads as TGTGCCATCAGCCCTTTTTGGCGGGAGGAGACCCGGGAGCTGTTTTTT. Its translation is CAISPFWREETRELFF. V is TRBV10-3 and J is TRBJ2-2, with 8 bases matching TRBD2. Germline V CDR1 and CDR2: ENHRY, SYGVKD. Trimming at V came to 6 bases and at J to 9 bases, leaving 15 bases not matched to a gene. The CDR3 sequence is 16 residues long.

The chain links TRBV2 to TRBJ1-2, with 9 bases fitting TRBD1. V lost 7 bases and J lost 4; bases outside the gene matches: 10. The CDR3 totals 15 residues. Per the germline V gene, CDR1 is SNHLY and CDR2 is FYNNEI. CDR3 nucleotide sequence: TGTGCCAGCAAACAGGACAGGGGATCGTTCTATGGCTACACCTTC. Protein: CASKQDRGSFYGYTF.

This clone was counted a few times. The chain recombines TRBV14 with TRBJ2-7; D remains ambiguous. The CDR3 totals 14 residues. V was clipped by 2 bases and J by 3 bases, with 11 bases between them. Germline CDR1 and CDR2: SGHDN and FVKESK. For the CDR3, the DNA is TGTGCCAGCAGCCAACTTGCGACATACTACGAGCAGTACTTC. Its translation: CASSQLATYYEQYF.

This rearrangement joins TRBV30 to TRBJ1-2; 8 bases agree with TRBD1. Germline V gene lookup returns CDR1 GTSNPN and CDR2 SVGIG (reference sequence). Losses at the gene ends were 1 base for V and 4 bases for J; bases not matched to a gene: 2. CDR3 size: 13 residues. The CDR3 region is CAWSAQGGYGYTF. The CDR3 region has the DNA TGTGCCTGGAGTGCACAGGGGGGCTATGGCTACACCTTC.

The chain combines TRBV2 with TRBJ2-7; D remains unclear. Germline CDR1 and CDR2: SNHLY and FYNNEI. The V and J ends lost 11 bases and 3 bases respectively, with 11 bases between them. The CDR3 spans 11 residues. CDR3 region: CASSVGYEQYF. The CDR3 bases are TGTGCCTCCTCGGTGGGCTACGAGCAGTACTTC.

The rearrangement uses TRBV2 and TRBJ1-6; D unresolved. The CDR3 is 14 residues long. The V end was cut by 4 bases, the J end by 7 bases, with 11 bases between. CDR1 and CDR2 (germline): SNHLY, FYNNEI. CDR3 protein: CASSVEGQNSPLHF. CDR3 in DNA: TGTGCCAGCAGTGTCGAGGGTCAGAATTCACCCCTCCACTTT.

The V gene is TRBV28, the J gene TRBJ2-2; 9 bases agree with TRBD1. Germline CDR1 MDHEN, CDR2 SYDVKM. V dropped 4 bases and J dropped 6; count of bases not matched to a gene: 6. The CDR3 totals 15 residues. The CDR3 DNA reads TGTGCCAGCAGTTCGGACAGGGGATCGCCCGGGGAGCTGTTTTTT. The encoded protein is CASSSDRGSPGELFF.

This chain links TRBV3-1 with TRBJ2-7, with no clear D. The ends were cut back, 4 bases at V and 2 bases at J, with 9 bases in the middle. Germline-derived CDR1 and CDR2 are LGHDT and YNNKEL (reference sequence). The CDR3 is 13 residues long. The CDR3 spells CASSPANTYEQYF. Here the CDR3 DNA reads TGTGCCAGCAGCCCGGCCAATACCTACGAGCAGTACTTC.

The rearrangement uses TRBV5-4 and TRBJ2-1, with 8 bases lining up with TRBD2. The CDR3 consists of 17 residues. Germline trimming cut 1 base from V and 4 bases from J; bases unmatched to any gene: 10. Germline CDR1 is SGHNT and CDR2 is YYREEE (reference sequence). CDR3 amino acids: CASSLFGVTGGYNEQFF. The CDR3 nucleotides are TGTGCCAGCAGCTTGTTTGGTGTTACGGGGGGGTACAATGAGCAGTTCTTC.

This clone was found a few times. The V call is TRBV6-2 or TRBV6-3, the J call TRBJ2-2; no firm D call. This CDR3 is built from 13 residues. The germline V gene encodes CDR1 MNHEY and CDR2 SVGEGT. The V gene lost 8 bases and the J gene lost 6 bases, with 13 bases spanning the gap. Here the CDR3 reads CASVLVVSGELFF. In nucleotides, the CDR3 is TGTGCCAGCGTGTTGGTGGTATCCGGGGAGCTGTTTTTT.

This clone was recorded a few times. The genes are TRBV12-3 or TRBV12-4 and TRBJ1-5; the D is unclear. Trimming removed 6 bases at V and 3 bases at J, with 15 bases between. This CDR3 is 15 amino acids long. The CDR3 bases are TGTGCCAGCAGAGGACCCGCCGACCTCAATCAGCCCCAGCATTTT. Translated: CASRGPADLNQPQHF.

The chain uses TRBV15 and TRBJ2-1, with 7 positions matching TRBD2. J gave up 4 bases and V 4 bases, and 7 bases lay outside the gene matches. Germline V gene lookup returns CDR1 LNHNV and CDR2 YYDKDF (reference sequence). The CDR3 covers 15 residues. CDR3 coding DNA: TGTGCCACCAGCACCATGGGGACTAATTACAATGAGCAGTTCTTC. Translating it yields CATSTMGTNYNEQFF.

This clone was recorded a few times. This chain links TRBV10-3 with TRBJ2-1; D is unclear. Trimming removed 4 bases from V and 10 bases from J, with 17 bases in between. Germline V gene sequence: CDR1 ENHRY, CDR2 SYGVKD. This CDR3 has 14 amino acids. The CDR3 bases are TGTGCCATCAGTGGGGCGACCACCGCCTCGGAGCAGTTCTTC. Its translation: CAISGATTASEQFF.

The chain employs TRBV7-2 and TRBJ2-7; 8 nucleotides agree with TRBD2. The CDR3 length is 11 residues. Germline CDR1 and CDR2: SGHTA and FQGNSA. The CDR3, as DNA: TGTGCTACTAGCGGATACCACGAGCAGTACTTC. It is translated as CATSGYHEQYF. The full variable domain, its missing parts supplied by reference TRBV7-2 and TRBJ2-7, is GAGVSQSPSNKVTEKGKDVELRCDPISGHTALYWYRQSLGQGLEFLIYFQGNSAPDKSGLPSDRFSAERTGGSVSTLTIQRTQQEDSAVYLCATSGYHEQYFGPGTRLTVT.

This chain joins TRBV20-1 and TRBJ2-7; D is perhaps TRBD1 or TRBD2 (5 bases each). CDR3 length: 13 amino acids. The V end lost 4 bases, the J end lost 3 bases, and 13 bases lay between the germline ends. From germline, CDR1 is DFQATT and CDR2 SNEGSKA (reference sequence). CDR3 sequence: CSATRDGVYEQYF. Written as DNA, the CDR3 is TGCAGTGCTACCCGGGACGGGGTCTACGAGCAGTACTTC.

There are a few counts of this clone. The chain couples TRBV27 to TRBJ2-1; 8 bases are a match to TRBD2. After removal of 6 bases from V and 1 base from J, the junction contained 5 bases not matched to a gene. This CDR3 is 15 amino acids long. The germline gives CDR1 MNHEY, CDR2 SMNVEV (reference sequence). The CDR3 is CASRSGLASYNEQFF. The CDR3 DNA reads TGTGCCAGCAGGTCCGGACTAGCATCCTACAATGAGCAGTTCTTC.

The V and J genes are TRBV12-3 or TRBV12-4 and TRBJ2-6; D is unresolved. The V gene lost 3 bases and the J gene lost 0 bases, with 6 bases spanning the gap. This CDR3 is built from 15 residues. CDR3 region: CASSFSLSGANVLTF. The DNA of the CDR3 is TGTGCCAGCAGTTTCAGCCTCTCTGGGGCCAACGTCCTGACTTTC.